The 7 T cell receptor beta chains listed next were all sequenced from one sample in a study of PD-1 blockade in classical Hodgkin lymphoma. Every single patient, without exception, relapsed after autologous stem cell transplantation, and brentuximab vedotin exposure varied. TCRdb's table, derived via immunoSEQ multiplex PCR, lists solely in-frame clones and lacks some. The profile covers more than 25,000 clones, with over 75% appearing a single time and 2.5% taken by the ten largest. The specimen was peripheral blood mononuclear cells (PBMCs), collected at baseline. Receptors were obtained from a human donor with classical Hodgkin lymphoma.

The chain uses TRBV29-1 and TRBJ2-2, with D uncertain. The CDR3 has 14 amino acids. Germline V lookup: CDR1 SQVTM, CDR2 ANQGSEA. The germline V and J ends were trimmed by 8 bases and 1 base, with 14 bases remaining between them. The CDR3 DNA reads as TGCAGCATATTGGGAATTTTGAACACCGGGGAGCTGTTTTTT. Its translation: CSILGILNTGELFF.

The gene calls are TRBV6-6 and TRBJ2-7, with D tentatively TRBD1 (6 bases). CDR1 and CDR2 from the germline V gene are MNHNY and SVGAGI (reference sequence). Trimming took 4 bases from V and 2 from J, leaving 15 bases between them. The CDR3 extends over 15 amino acids. In DNA form, the CDR3 reads TGTGCCAGCAGTTCCACCGGGGACACTACCTACGAGCAGTACTTC. It specifies CASSSTGDTTYEQYF.

The chain couples TRBV7-3 to TRBJ2-2; 7 bases match TRBD2. Per germline, CDR1 SGHTA and CDR2 FQGTGA. The CDR3 is 14 residues long. V was clipped by 7 bases and J by 4 bases; unmatched bases: 6. The CDR3 loop reads CASKTSDITGELFF. The CDR3 DNA reads as TGTGCCAGCAAAACTAGCGATATCACCGGGGAGCTGTTTTTT.

This clone showed up just a few times. The J gene is TRBJ1-5, the V gene TRBV19, with D possibly TRBD1 on 5 matching bases. The V gene lost 4 bases and the J gene lost 6 bases, with 7 bases spanning the gap. This CDR3 contains 12 residues. CDR1 is LNHDA, CDR2 SQIVND, per germline (reference sequence). The CDR3 protein is CASSTGPQPQHF. In nucleotides, the CDR3 is TGTGCCAGTAGTACAGGGCCTCAGCCCCAGCATTTT.

This clone was detected only a few times. J is TRBJ2-7 and V is TRBV7-4; D is unclear. This CDR3 comprises 13 residues. V gave up 1 base and J gave up 3 bases, with 7 bases separating them. Germline V gene lookup returns CDR1 SGHVT and CDR2 SQSDAQ. The CDR3 here is CASSLDSFYEQYF. The CDR3 nucleotides read TGTGCCAGCAGCTTAGACAGTTTCTACGAGCAGTACTTC.

The gene calls are TRBV15 and TRBJ1-1, with a possible D match to TRBD1 (6 bases). The CDR3 contains 17 residues. Germline assignment: CDR1 LNHNV and CDR2 YYDKDF (reference sequence). The germline V and J ends were trimmed by 2 bases and 0 bases, with 16 bases remaining between them. For the CDR3, the DNA is TGTGCCACCAGCAGAACCAAGGGCCGGACAGTGAACACTGAAGCTTTCTTT. This gives the protein CATSRTKGRTVNTEAFF.

V is TRBV6-1 and J is TRBJ2-1; TRBD2 agrees at 11 bases. From germline, CDR1 is MNHNS and CDR2 SASEGT. Trimming at V came to 4 bases and at J to 6 bases, leaving 5 bases not matched to a gene. The CDR3 is 15 residues long. CDR3 nucleotide sequence: TGTGCCAGCAGTGTTAGCGGGGGGGCCATCAATGAGCAGTTCTTC. This translates into CASSVSGGAINEQFF.